A selection of T cell receptor beta chains follows, all from one sample in a study of shared clonotypes between healthy human individuals. Repertoires were generated with immunoSEQ multiplex PCR, while TCRdb's copy carries only in-frame clones and drops some. The table lists roughly 2.2 million clones, 93% of them singletons, with approximately 0.4% in the top ten. The sequenced material came from naive CD4+ T cells from PBMCs. Receptors originate from a man aged 18-30 years in good health. Some clones in this sample may be carry-over from other donors' samples. Each CDR3 is given without its conserved first and last residue. Each record gives: V gene, D gene, CDR3 protein. The D gene is left open where the match is weak.

TRBV4-1 - ASSHRKRGNSESSYNEQF
TRBV19 - ASSIGPGRTEAF
TRBV19 - ASTPGAGDEKLF
TRBV18 TRBD1 ASSREGASSYEQY
TRBV2 TRBD2 ASSEGGRH
TRBV4-1 TRBD1 ASSQRGQGQGTEAF
TRBV7-8 TRBD2 ASSYGASGSWAQETQY
TRBV28 TRBD1 ASSSDRAYEQY
TRBV5-6 - ASSFPSLRGSNEKLF
TRBV4-1 - ASSQEMGRKTQY
TRBV9 - ASRPIYEGDTQY
TRBV5-1 TRBD2 ASSQLLGLAAPFTGTGELF
TRBV28 TRBD1 ASSLAPGTGLEAF
TRBV6-5 TRBD1 ASSPRQGNNSPLH
TRBV6-5 - ASRLTANTEAF
TRBV2 - ASRNTPGSNTGELF
TRBV4-2 - ASSQDPVGLNNEQF
TRBV5-4 - ASRRETDTQY
TRBV19 TRBD2 ASSKIGTSLSYNEQF
TRBV15 - ATSRDSAQETQY
TRBV5-1 TRBD2 ASSSRLAGDSSYNEQF
TRBV7-9 TRBD2 ASSLKGLEAEQF